This T cell receptor (beta chain) is from a study of blood T cell repertoires in COVID-19. Regarding this clone: The same CDR3 arises from other DNA sequences in this sample as well.

Allocation to cohorts depended on clinical history reported by the participants. V lost 5 bases, J lost 4 bases, and 11 bases lay in between. This CDR3 has 12 residues. Germline CDR1 and CDR2: GTSNPN and SVGIG (reference sequence). Clones were sequenced by immunoSEQ multiplex PCR, and TCRdb holds only the in-frame ones, with some missing. The sample lists a few hundred thousand clones; 80% to 90% were seen once. This chain connects TRBV30 to TRBJ1-2; possibly TRBD1 for D (6 bases). This receptor was taken from a woman under 40 who had recovered from COVID-19. The specimen was PBMCs or T cells enriched from blood (not recorded which). This chain's CDR3 is CAWSGEGYGYTF. The CDR3, as DNA: TGTGCCTGGTCAGGGGAGGGCTATGGCTACACCTTC.